The following is a T cell receptor beta chain sequence with its context. This record belongs to a study of shared clonotypes between healthy human individuals. Only in-frame clones appear in the TCRdb table, and some are missing; sequencing was by immunoSEQ multiplex PCR. The sample has about 2.4 million clones; 93% are singletons. Germline V lookup: CDR1 PRHDT, CDR2 FYEKMQ (reference sequence). The length of the CDR3 is 16 residues. V was shortened by 5 bases and J by 0 bases, with 14 bases between the two germline ends. The sequence was collected from a man between 18 and 29 years old in good health. Some clones in this sample may be carry-over from other donors' samples. Material: naive CD4+ T cells from PBMCs. Subset described: CD45RA+ positively selected. The chain joins TRBV13 to TRBJ2-1; D is unresolved. The chain's CDR3 is CASSPVGRSSYNEQFF. As DNA, the CDR3 is TGTGCCAGCAGCCCCGTCGGGCGGAGCTCCTACAATGAGCAGTTCTTC.